The 20 T cell receptor beta chains in this list originate from one sample, sequenced in a study of regulatory T cells in long-lasting Graves disease (TCRdb year 2021). This specimen's time point label, per the study, means: persistent/refractory GD, antithyroid drugs over 5 years with positive TRAb. For both TCR sequencing and RNA sequencing, RNA was extracted from PBMCs using TRIzol. The library was generated by multiplex PCR. The sequencer listed for this sample is Illumina HiSeq 4000. CDR3 regions were amplified by Arm-PCR with iRepertoire HTBI primers to construct TCR beta libraries. In TCRdb, the public reads were trimmed at Q25 with fastp and aligned with MiXCR, with productive beta chains retained. Records with the same CDR3 protein are collapsed into one entry carrying the most frequent genes and DNA. For this sample the table gives 700,000 or so distinct CDR3 sequences, of which about 30% were detected only once. The ten largest account for 40% to 55% of the sample.

The sequencing used peripheral blood mononuclear cells (PBMCs), collected when the disease was refractory, from a patient treated with antithyroid drugs. Every receptor here comes from a female donor with Graves disease.

This clonotype was detected a few times. This rearrangement joins TRBV5-1 to TRBJ1-1; possibly TRBD1 for D (6 bases). In germline, CDR1 is SGHRS, CDR2 YFSETQ. The CDR3 is 14 residues long. Trimming took off 4 bases at V and 1 base at J, with 11 bases between the two ends. This CDR3 reads CASSTPGANTEAFF. CDR3 bases: TGCGCCAGCAGCACTCCGGGGGCGAACACTGAAGCTTTCTTT.

J is TRBJ1-1 and V is TRBV4-1; no clear D gene. Deletions cut 3 bases from V and 6 bases from J, with 11 bases between. Germline assignment: CDR1 MGHRA and CDR2 YSYEKL. The CDR3 contains 13 residues. This chain's CDR3 is CASSHRAESEAFF. The DNA for the CDR3 is TGCGCCAGCAGCCATAGGGCAGAATCTGAAGCTTTCTTT.

This clonotype has more than one count but fewer than ten. The V gene is TRBV3-1, the J gene TRBJ2-7; D possibly corresponds to TRBD2 (6 bases). The CDR3 loop spans 18 amino acids. Trimming shortened V by 1 base and J by 7 bases, and 26 bases separated the two germline ends. Per germline, CDR1 LGHDT and CDR2 YNNKEL (reference sequence). In DNA, the CDR3 is TGTGCCAGCAGCCAAGTAATTTCCCCCGGGAGAGGGATCGGAGAGCAGTACTTC. This encodes CASSQVISPGRGIGEQYF.

This clonotype was observed a few times. The V and J genes are TRBV20-1 and TRBJ1-1; D ambiguous. The V end was cut by 6 bases, the J end by 2 bases, with 19 bases between. CDR1 and CDR2 (germline): DFQATT, SNEGSKA (reference sequence). The CDR3 loop spans 15 amino acids. CDR3 loop: CSARRTEALNTEAFF. CDR3 nucleotides: TGCAGTGCCCGCCGGACTGAGGCTCTTAACACTGAAGCTTTCTTT.

This clonotype was counted a few times. V is TRBV9 and J is TRBJ1-6; no reliable D call. Trimming removed 1 base at V and 7 bases at J, with 6 bases between. This CDR3 comprises 13 residues. Germline V CDR1 and CDR2: SGDLS, YYNGEE. The CDR3 DNA is TGTGCCAGCAGCGTAAGGGAAAATTCACCCCTCCACTTT. This translates into CASSVRENSPLHF.

Here the CDR3 DNA reads TGCAGTGCTCCCATACCGGGACTAGGTGTCTACGAGCAGTACTTC. This codes for CSAPIPGLGVYEQYF. The chain employs TRBV20-1 and TRBJ2-7; 8 bases are shared with TRBD2. The CDR3 is 15 residues long. Germline CDR1 reads DFQATT; CDR2 reads SNEGSKA (reference sequence). J was trimmed by 3 bases and V by 5 bases; bases with no gene match: 12.

The V and J genes are TRBV27 and TRBJ1-5; tentative D call: TRBD1 (5 bases). The CDR3 loop spans 15 amino acids. Trimming took off 6 bases at V and 4 bases at J, with 16 bases between the two ends. Germline V gene sequence: CDR1 MNHEY, CDR2 SMNVEV (reference sequence). CDR3 nucleotides: TGTGCCAGCAGCACCCTGGGGGAACTGAATCAGCCCCAGCATTTT. Encoded protein: CASSTLGELNQPQHF.

This clonotype was recorded a few times. J is TRBJ2-3 and V is TRBV10-3; no firm D call. CDR1 is ENHRY and CDR2 is SYGVKD in the germline V gene. V gave up 5 bases and J gave up 0 bases, with 9 bases separating them. The CDR3 has 14 amino acids. CDR3 amino acids: CAISPGRSTDTQYF. Here the CDR3 DNA reads TGTGCCATCAGTCCAGGTAGAAGCACAGATACGCAGTATTTT.

J is TRBJ2-2 and V is TRBV12-3 or TRBV12-4, with unresolved D. The CDR3 is 13 residues long. Trimming removed 5 bases at V and 7 bases at J, with 11 bases between. The DNA of the CDR3 is TGTGCCAGCAGTATCATTGGCATCGGGGAGCTGTTTTTT. Amino acids: CASSIIGIGELFF.

This chain joins TRBV20-1 and TRBJ2-7; 10 bases are shared with TRBD2. Germline CDR1 DFQATT, CDR2 SNEGSKA (reference sequence). The CDR3 loop spans 15 amino acids. The trim removed 1 base at V and 4 bases at J, leaving 7 bases unmatched. This chain's CDR3 is CSARAGLAELYEQYF. The DNA for the CDR3 is TGCAGTGCTAGAGCCGGACTAGCGGAGCTATACGAGCAGTACTTC.

This clonotype was found a few times. The CDR3 here is CASSLVGRKSNQPQHF. CDR3 nucleotides: TGTGCCAGCAGCTTAGTCGGCAGGAAGAGCAATCAGCCCCAGCATTTT. The rearrangement joins TRBV11-2 to TRBJ1-5; D remains ambiguous. This CDR3 is 16 amino acids long. Germline values: CDR1 SGHAT, CDR2 FQNNGV. Trimming stripped 1 base from V and 1 base from J, with 11 bases between.

The chain carries TRBV27 and TRBJ1-2; tentatively, D is TRBD1 (5 bases). Trimming left V 6 bases short and J 4 bases short, with 15 bases between. The CDR3 loop spans 14 amino acids. Germline V gene lookup returns CDR1 MNHEY and CDR2 SMNVEV (reference sequence). The CDR3 reads CASRATGTSYGYTF. The CDR3 DNA reads TGTGCCAGCAGGGCGACCGGGACGAGCTATGGCTACACCTTC.

This chain uses TRBV20-1 with TRBJ1-1; perhaps TRBD1 as D (5 bases). Per the germline V gene, CDR1 is DFQATT and CDR2 is SNEGSKA (reference sequence). The CDR3 has 13 amino acids. V lost 3 bases and J lost 0, with 8 bases in between. The CDR3 sequence: CSASPRVNTEAFF. For the CDR3, the DNA is TGCAGTGCTAGTCCCAGGGTGAACACTGAAGCTTTCTTT.

This rearrangement joins TRBV6-1 to TRBJ1-5; 10 bases are a match to TRBD1. The germline V gene has CDR1 MNHNS and CDR2 SASEGT. The CDR3 is made up of 13 amino acids. V dropped 5 bases and J dropped 7; count of bases not matched to a gene: 2. As DNA, the CDR3 is TGTGCCAGCAGTATGGGACAGGGGCAGCCCCAGCATTTT. Its protein product is CASSMGQGQPQHF.

In this sample, this clonotype turned up a few times. The chain recombines TRBV19 with TRBJ1-2, with D tentatively TRBD1 (6 bases). Trimming left V 1 base short and J 4 bases short, with 13 bases between. Germline V CDR1 and CDR2: LNHDA, SQIVND (reference sequence). The CDR3 is 15 residues long. CDR3 in amino acids: CASSIGTQGTYGYTF. In DNA form, the CDR3 reads TGTGCCAGTAGTATAGGAACCCAGGGGACCTATGGCTACACCTTC. Variable domain in full (rest from reference TRBV19 and TRBJ1-2): DGGITQSPKYLFRKEGQNVTLSCEQNLNHDAMYWYRQDPGQGLRLIYYSQIVNDFQKGDIAEGYSVSREKKESFPLTVTSAQKNPTAFYLCASSIGTQGTYGYTFGSGTRLTVV.

A word on this clonotype: A read error may be the cause here, since a much bigger clone is one base away. V and J are TRBV19 and TRBJ2-7, with 9 bases aligning to TRBD2. Germline V CDR1 and CDR2: LNHDA, SQIVND (reference sequence). The trim removed 4 bases at V and 6 bases at J, leaving 7 bases unmatched. The CDR3 length is 14 residues. The CDR3 region has the DNA TGTGCCAGTAGTACCTCCGGGACTAGCTCCGAGCAGTACTTC. This sequence encodes CASSTSGTSSEQYF.

The V gene is TRBV5-5, the J gene TRBJ2-7; 8 bases line up with TRBD2. With 1 base clipped from V and 3 bases from J, the junction kept 9 bases outside the gene matches. Germline V gene lookup returns CDR1 SGHKS and CDR2 YYEKEE (reference sequence). The CDR3 is 16 residues long. CDR3 sequence (DNA): TGTGCCAGCAGCTTGAGAACGCGGGAGGTTATCTACGAGCAGTACTTC. Its translation: CASSLRTREVIYEQYF.

This clonotype was seen ten or more times. CDR3 DNA: TGTGCCAGCAGTTTAGGACTAGCGGGAAACGGCCAAGAGACCCAGTACTTC. Encoded protein: CASSLGLAGNGQETQYF. V and J are TRBV12-3 or TRBV12-4 and TRBJ2-5; 11 bases align to TRBD2. This CDR3 spans 17 amino acids. The V and J ends lost 1 base and 1 base, in that order; junction bases with no gene match: 5.

The chain recombines TRBV2 with TRBJ1-2; 11 bases are a match to TRBD1. The CDR3 covers 14 residues. CDR1 and CDR2 from the germline V gene are SNHLY and FYNNEI. V was clipped by 6 bases and J by 6 bases; unmatched bases: 6. CDR3 amino acids: CASRVTGQGDGYTF. The CDR3 DNA reads as TGTGCCAGCAGAGTAACGGGACAGGGGGATGGCTACACCTTC. Together with reference TRBV2 and TRBJ1-2, the CDR3 gives the full variable domain: EPEVTQTPSHQVTQMGQEVILRCVPISNHLYFYWYRQILGQKVEFLVSFYNNEISEKSEIFDDQFSVERPDGSNFTLKIRSTKLEDSAMYFCASRVTGQGDGYTFGSGTRLTVV.

The table lists this clonotype with a few counts. The chain links TRBV29-1 to TRBJ2-2, with 9 bases that match TRBD1. V lost 6 bases and J lost 4; bases outside the gene matches: 3. Per the germline V gene, CDR1 is SQVTM and CDR2 is ANQGSEA. This CDR3 contains 13 residues. The CDR3 DNA reads as TGCAGCGTCCTGACAGGGGGCACCGGGGAGCTGTTTTTT. Protein: CSVLTGGTGELFF.